One sample yielded the 22 T cell receptor beta chains listed below, sequenced in a study of blood T cell repertoires in COVID-19. Profiling relied on immunoSEQ multiplex PCR, and the TCRdb table lists in-frame clones only, not all of them. Among 200,000 or so clones listed, around 85% were seen once. Sequencing was done on a sample of peripheral blood. The receptors derive from a man between 65 and 85 years old with active or convalescent COVID-19.

CDR3 in DNA: TGTGCCAGTAGTACACTAGCGGGAGTGGGGACCGGGGAGCTGTTTTTT. Its protein product is CASSTLAGVGTGELFF. The chain carries TRBV19 and TRBJ2-2; 11 nucleotides agree with TRBD2. The ends lost 4 bases at V and 5 bases at J; junction bases unmatched: 6. The CDR3 totals 16 residues. Germline loops: CDR1 LNHDA, CDR2 SQIVND (reference sequence).

The chain employs TRBV21-1 and TRBJ2-1; the table's D gene call, TRBD1, was not cross checked with the DNA. TRBV21-1 is a listed pseudogene. The CDR3 is made up of 14 amino acids. The CDR3 loop reads CASSPDRSQDEQFF. The CDR3 nucleotides are TGTGCCAGCAGCCCAGACAGGTCTCAGGATGAGCAGTTCTTC.

This clone was seen once. The rearrangement joins TRBV7-9 to TRBJ1-2; D gene uncertain. The CDR3 contains 14 residues. CDR1 is SEHNR, CDR2 FQNEAQ, per germline (reference sequence). Trimming removed 3 bases at V and 1 base at J, with 9 bases between. The CDR3 region has the DNA TGTGCCAGCAGCTTTTATTCAGATAACTATGGCTACACCTTC. As protein: CASSFYSDNYGYTF.

This clone showed up just once. The chain joins TRBV15 to TRBJ2-5, with D tentatively TRBD1 (7 bases). Germline CDR1 is LNHNV and CDR2 is YYDKDF (reference sequence). The CDR3 loop spans 15 amino acids. Trimming took 5 bases from V and 1 from J, leaving 14 bases between them. DNA for the CDR3: TGTGCCACCAGCCCAGGGGGAGGATTCCAAGAGACCCAGTACTTC. Translated, it gives CATSPGGGFQETQYF.

This chain joins TRBV28 and TRBJ1-6; 8 bases map to TRBD1. CDR3 length: 15 residues. Trimming at V came to 6 bases and at J to 6 bases, leaving 7 bases not matched to a gene. Germline loops: CDR1 MDHEN, CDR2 SYDVKM. CDR3 sequence (DNA): TGTGCCAGCAGCCGAGAACAGGGGGGTAATTCACCCCTCCACTTT. This translates into CASSREQGGNSPLHF.

The chain uses TRBV28 and TRBJ2-2; D unresolved. The CDR3 extends over 12 amino acids. The ends were cut back, 3 bases at V and 8 bases at J, with 7 bases in the middle. Germline V CDR1 and CDR2: MDHEN, SYDVKM. The CDR3, as DNA: TGTGCCAGCAGTTTCGGCGGAGGGGAGCTGTTTTTT. Translated: CASSFGGGELFF.

This clone has a single count. V gene TRBV30 combines with J gene TRBJ1-6, with 8 bases aligning to TRBD1. From germline, CDR1 is GTSNPN and CDR2 SVGIG (reference sequence). This CDR3 has 15 residues. Trimming cost V 4 bases and J 7 bases; bases outside gene matches: 9. The CDR3 spells CAWKTGQGSNSPLHF. In DNA, the CDR3 is TGTGCCTGGAAAACTGGACAGGGAAGCAATTCACCCCTCCACTTT.

The rearrangement uses TRBV19 and TRBJ1-6; 7 bases align to TRBD1. Germline V gives CDR1 LNHDA, CDR2 SQIVND (reference sequence). The length of the CDR3 is 14 residues. With V trimmed by 6 bases and J by 7 bases, 6 bases remained unmatched. The CDR3 DNA sequence: TGTGCCAGTAGCACCGGGACAGAGAATTCACCCCTCCACTTT. It encodes CASSTGTENSPLHF.

This clone was detected only once. This chain connects TRBV5-1 to TRBJ1-2; no definite D call. V gave up 3 bases and J gave up 8 bases, with 11 bases separating them. The CDR3 is made up of 12 amino acids. CDR1 is SGHRS, CDR2 YFSETQ, per germline. The CDR3 nucleotides read TGCGCCAGCAGCTCTGGAGTTGGCGGCTACACCTTC. It codes for CASSSGVGGYTF.

This clone showed up just once. The CDR3 sequence: CASINPSGTGYGYTF. For the CDR3, the DNA is TGTGCCAGCATTAATCCCTCAGGAACCGGATATGGCTACACCTTC. The gene calls are TRBV28 and TRBJ1-2; D is undetermined. The CDR3 contains 15 residues. CDR1 is MDHEN, CDR2 SYDVKM, per germline. The germline V and J ends were trimmed by 7 bases and 5 bases, with 20 bases remaining between them.

This clone was detected only once. The V gene is TRBV3-1 (or the pseudogene TRBV3-2), the J gene TRBJ2-1; TRBD2 agrees at 14 bases. CDR1 is LGHDT, CDR2 YNNKEL, per germline (reference sequence). Unmatched junction bases numbered 11, after V lost 4 bases and J lost 0 bases. The CDR3 has 20 amino acids. The CDR3 DNA is TGTGCCAGCAGCCTGAGATCGGGGACTAGCGGGGGAACCTCCTACAATGAGCAGTTCTTC. This sequence encodes CASSLRSGTSGGTSYNEQFF.

The chain uses TRBV19 and TRBJ1-5; D remains ambiguous. Looked up from germline, CDR1 is LNHDA and CDR2 is SQIVND (reference sequence). The CDR3 spans 13 residues. Between the trimmed V and J ends, which lost 3 bases and 2 bases, there was a span of 5 bases. CDR3: CASSILGNQPQHF. In nucleotides, the CDR3 is TGTGCCAGTAGTATTTTAGGCAATCAGCCCCAGCATTTT. Looking up the rest from reference TRBV19 and TRBJ1-5 gives the full variable domain: DGGITQSPKYLFRKEGQNVTLSCEQNLNHDAMYWYRQDPGQGLRLIYYSQIVNDFQKGDIAEGYSVSREKKESFPLTVTSAQKNPTAFYLCASSILGNQPQHFGDGTRLSIL.

The count of this clone is one. V gene TRBV9 combines with J gene TRBJ1-6; 7 positions agree with TRBD1. The CDR3 loop spans 14 amino acids. With V trimmed by 5 bases and J by 5 bases, 4 bases remained unmatched. From germline, CDR1 is SGDLS and CDR2 YYNGEE. CDR3 in amino acids: CASRGTADNSPLHF. In DNA form, the CDR3 reads TGTGCCAGCAGAGGGACAGCGGATAATTCACCCCTCCACTTT.

Turning to this clone: Other DNA sequences from this sample encode an identical CDR3 as well. J is TRBJ2-7 and V is TRBV18, with 9 bases lining up with TRBD1. Germline V gene lookup returns CDR1 KGHSH and CDR2 LQKENI. The ends lost 3 bases at V and 0 bases at J; junction bases unmatched: 6. The CDR3 sequence is 16 residues long. CDR3 sequence (DNA): TGTGCCAGCTCACCGCTGGGACAGGGTATCTCCTACGAGCAGTACTTC. It is translated as CASSPLGQGISYEQYF.

This sequence joins TRBV10-2 and TRBJ1-5; D is undetermined. Looked up from germline, CDR1 is WSHSY and CDR2 is SAAADI. Trimming shortened V by 6 bases and J by 4 bases, and 10 bases separated the two germline ends. This CDR3 has 13 amino acids. The CDR3 reads CASRADSNQPQHF. In DNA, the CDR3 is TGCGCCAGCAGAGCTGATAGTAATCAGCCCCAGCATTTT.

This clone was picked up one time. This chain links TRBV3-1 (or the pseudogene TRBV3-2) with TRBJ1-1, with D unclear. The CDR3 extends over 13 amino acids. Trimming shortened V by 3 bases and J by 4 bases, and 9 bases separated the two germline ends. Per germline, CDR1 LGHDT and CDR2 YNNKEL (reference sequence). CDR3 coding DNA: TGTGCCAGCAGCCAGGTTCGGGGCACTGAAGCTTTCTTT. This gives the protein CASSQVRGTEAFF.

The chain links TRBV6-4 to TRBJ2-1; 7 bases map to TRBD2. V was clipped by 5 bases and J by 5 bases; unmatched bases: 3. CDR1 is MRHNA and CDR2 is SNTAGT in the germline V gene. This CDR3 has 13 residues. The CDR3 DNA sequence: TGTGCCAGCAGTATTACTAGCGACAATGAGCAGTTCTTC. The encoded protein is CASSITSDNEQFF.

The V and J genes are TRBV5-6 and TRBJ2-6, with D possibly being TRBD2 (6 bases). Per the germline V gene, CDR1 is SGHDT and CDR2 is YYEEEE. The CDR3 runs to 15 residues. The ends were cut back, 6 bases at V and 4 bases at J, with 14 bases in the middle. The DNA of the CDR3 is TGTGCCAGCATTCCGGGGACTTCCGGGGCCAACGTCCTGACTTTC. It is translated as CASIPGTSGANVLTF.

The rearrangement joins TRBV11-2 to TRBJ2-1, with D tentatively TRBD1 (5 bases). CDR3 length equals 12 residues. V lost 2 bases to trimming and J lost 7 bases, with 6 bases between them. The germline V gene encodes CDR1 SGHAT and CDR2 FQNNGV. Written as DNA, the CDR3 is TGTGCCAGCAGCTTACAGGGTAATGAGCAGTTCTTC. Amino acid sequence: CASSLQGNEQFF. Based on the CDR3 plus reference TRBV11-2 and TRBJ2-1, the full variable domain is EAGVAQSPRYKIIEKRQSVAFWCNPISGHATLYWYQQILGQGPKLLIQFQNNGVVDDSQLPKDRFSAERLKGVDSTLKIQPAKLEDSAVYLCASSLQGNEQFFGPGTRLTVL.

The chain uses TRBV7-2 and TRBJ2-7; 11 nucleotides line up with TRBD2. Per germline, CDR1 SGHTA and CDR2 FQGNSA. The CDR3 runs 15 residues. Trimming removed 5 bases from V and 0 bases from J; junction bases left unmatched: 3. This CDR3 reads CASSAGLAVSYEQYF. The CDR3, as DNA: TGTGCCAGCAGCGCGGGACTAGCGGTCTCCTACGAGCAGTACTTC. The full variable domain, with the rest looked up from reference TRBV7-2 and TRBJ2-7, is GAGVSQSPSNKVTEKGKDVELRCDPISGHTALYWYRQSLGQGLEFLIYFQGNSAPDKSGLPSDRFSAERTGGSVSTLTIQRTQQEDSAVYLCASSAGLAVSYEQYFGPGTRLTVT.

This clone was seen once. The chain joins TRBV6-5 to TRBJ2-3, with TRBD2 as a possible D gene (5 bases). CDR3 length: 13 residues. V lost 7 bases to trimming and J lost 2 bases, with 10 bases between them. Germline lookup yields CDR1 MNHEY and CDR2 SVGAGI. The CDR3 loop is CASILGNTDTQYF. CDR3 bases: TGTGCCAGCATACTAGGGAACACAGATACGCAGTATTTT.

The V and J genes are TRBV29-1 and TRBJ1-2; a weak D match, TRBD1 (5 bases). Germline V CDR1 and CDR2: SQVTM, ANQGSEA. This CDR3 contains 12 residues. The V gene lost 8 bases and the J gene lost 5 bases, with 15 bases spanning the gap. CDR3 coding DNA: TGCAGCTCTCGCGGGACGTGGTATGGCTACACCTTC. Its protein is CSSRGTWYGYTF.